This T cell receptor (beta chain) is drawn from a study of cytomegalovirus exposure and HLA in healthy donors. In the PCR, 60 Vbeta and 13 Jbeta primers were used. Sequencing was performed with immunoSEQ multiplex PCR; in TCRdb, only in-frame clones are kept and a portion is missing. The data show 80,000 or so clones, 65% to 70% seen once. Notes on this clone: Its target is unknown.

Study conclusions and caveats: In a later analysis, at a false discovery rate of 0.05, 16,951 TCR beta sequences were associated with HLA alleles.

The V end lost 1 base, the J end lost 0 bases, and 9 bases lay between the germline ends. Looked up from germline, CDR1 is MNHNY and CDR2 is SVGAGI (reference sequence). The CDR3 totals 15 residues. V is TRBV6-6 and J is TRBJ1-1; the D is unclear. The sample comprised PBMCs. This TCR was sampled from a woman in her forties or fifties in good health and CMV-seropositive. CDR3 sequence: CASSYYGEMNTEAFF. The CDR3, as DNA: TGTGCCAGCAGTTACTACGGGGAGATGAACACTGAAGCTTTCTTT.